This T cell receptor (beta chain) was recorded in a study of blood T cells in healthy people across ages. A J-beta primer mix and a sample-barcoded 5' primer were used in a second PCR of about 7 to 12 cycles. One entry per CDR3 protein, called by TCRdb with MiXCR from the 5' RACE reads. The table has hundreds of thousands of distinct CDR3 sequences, 40% to 60% seen once. CDR3 length: 13 amino acids. Germline loops: CDR1 KGHDR, CDR2 SFDVKD. V dropped 7 bases and J dropped 7; count of bases not matched to a gene: 1. Sequenced: blood. V and J are TRBV24-1 and TRBJ2-1, with TRBD2 identical over 12 bases. This receptor was identified in a man younger than 45 in good health. CDR3 bases: TGTGCCACCAGGACTAGCGGGGGAAATGAGCAGTTCTTC. Its translation is CATRTSGGNEQFF.